The rows below give T cell receptor beta chains drawn from one sample of a study of Tregs in tolerant kidney transplant recipients. Generated by immunoSEQ multiplex PCR, the TCRdb table keeps only in-frame clones and is missing some. The table includes around 85,000 clones, approximately 90% detected once. Sequenced material: Tregs from blood, taken before the transplant. The receptors originated from a human donor who received a combined kidney and bone marrow transplant. The CDR3 runs from the conserved cysteine through the conserved F or W. The D gene is left open where the match is weak. Not every row has a clone size; where given, it reads once, few, many or a size class.

size	D	V	J	CDR3	DNA
once	.	TRBV18	TRBJ2-5	CASSQGVQETQYF	TGTGCCAGCTCACAGGGTGTCCAAGAGACCCAGTACTTC
.	.	TRBV7-2	TRBJ2-7	CASSFQSGKSSYEQYF	TGTGCCAGCAGTTTTCAATCCGGGAAAAGCTCCTACGAGCAGTACTTC
.	TRBD1	TRBV2	TRBJ2-3	CASRNRGYTDTQYF	TGTGCCAGCAGAAACAGGGGCTACACAGATACGCAGTATTTT
.	.	TRBV11-1	TRBJ1-1	CASSSTTNTEAFF	TGTGCCAGCAGCTCTACAACGAACACTGAAGCTTTCTTT
.	.	TRBV4-1	TRBJ1-2	CASSQAGGKNYGYTF	TGCGCCAGCAGCCAAGCCGGAGGGAAGAACTATGGCTACACCTTC
.	TRBD1	TRBV7-9	TRBJ2-5	CASSLIGDRGFQETQYF	TGTGCCAGCAGCTTAATCGGGGACAGGGGGTTCCAAGAGACCCAGTACTTC
.	.	TRBV10-2	TRBJ2-5	CASSPIPGARETQYF	TGCGCCAGCAGTCCAATTCCCGGGGCTCGGGAGACCCAGTACTTC
.	TRBD2	TRBV4-2	TRBJ2-1	CASSQEGPGLAGYNEQFF	TGTGCCAGCAGCCAAGAAGGTCCGGGACTAGCGGGATACAATGAGCAGTTCTTC
.	.	TRBV27	TRBJ2-7	CASSRLGRSYEQYF	TGTGCCAGCAGTCGCCTCGGGCGCTCCTACGAGCAGTACTTC
.	TRBD1	TRBV5-1	TRBJ2-7	CASRPTGMYSYEQYF	TGCGCCAGCAGGCCGACAGGGATGTACTCCTACGAGCAGTACTTC
.	.	TRBV6-5	TRBJ1-1	CASSYSIYRMNTEAFF	TGTGCCAGCAGTTACTCGATATACAGGATGAACACTGAAGCTTTCTTT
.	.	TRBV7-2	TRBJ2-7	CASSLDWAGHYEQYF	TGTGCCAGCAGCTTAGATTGGGCGGGACACTACGAGCAGTACTTC
.	TRBD1	TRBV5-1	TRBJ2-7	CASSPRGDSIVHEQYF	TGCGCCAGCAGCCCGCGAGGGGACAGCATTGTACACGAGCAGTACTTC
.	TRBD1	TRBV2	TRBJ2-1	CASSEFGTGINEQFF	TGTGCCAGCAGTGAATTCGGGACAGGGATCAATGAGCAGTTCTTC
once	TRBD1	TRBV5-6	TRBJ1-4	CASSLWGQGYNEKLFF	TGTGCCAGCAGCTTGTGGGGACAGGGTTATAATGAAAAACTGTTTTTT
.	.	TRBV11-2	TRBJ1-1	CASSLGAENTEAFF	TGTGCCAGCAGCTTGGGGGCGGAAAACACTGAAGCTTTCTTT
.	TRBD2	TRBV29-1	TRBJ2-3	CSVEGLAGDTQYF	TGCAGCGTTGAGGGACTAGCGGGGGATACGCAGTATTTT
.	.	TRBV28	TRBJ2-5	CASSFGSSETQYF	TGTGCCAGCAGTTTCGGGAGTTCAGAGACCCAGTACTTC
.	.	TRBV7-2	TRBJ2-7	CASSLMNEQYF	TGTGCCAGCAGCTTAATGAACGAGCAGTACTTC
.	.	TRBV28	TRBJ2-1	CASSLTATMSNEQFF	TGTGCCAGCAGTTTAACGGCGACTATGTCTAATGAGCAGTTCTTC
.	.	TRBV28	TRBJ1-3	CASSLYAVPGNTIYF	TGTGCCAGCAGTTTATATGCGGTCCCTGGAAACACCATATATTTT
.	.	TRBV4-1	TRBJ2-7	CASSQLQAVPSYEQYF	TGCGCCAGCAGCCAATTGCAAGCAGTCCCATCGTACGAGCAGTACTTC
.	TRBD2	TRBV7-7	TRBJ2-1	CASSLGTSKYNEQFF	TGTGCTAGCAGCTTAGGGACTAGTAAATACAATGAGCAGTTCTTC
.	TRBD2	TRBV27	TRBJ2-7	CASSHRGLGGGEQYF	TGTGCCAGCAGTCACCGGGGACTAGGTGGCGGCGAGCAGTACTTC
.	TRBD1	TRBV7-2	TRBJ2-1	CASSFPGQGYNEQFF	TGTGCCAGCAGCTTCCCGGGACAGGGGTACAATGAGCAGTTCTTC
.	TRBD2	TRBV7-9	TRBJ2-7	CASSSGLAGNEEQYF	TGTGCCAGCAGCTCAGGACTAGCGGGTAATGAGGAGCAGTACTTC
.	.	TRBV5-6	TRBJ1-5	CASSRTTGVANQPQHF	TGTGCCAGCAGCCGCACGACGGGGGTTGCCAATCAGCCCCAGCATTTT
.	TRBD1	TRBV29-1	TRBJ2-3	CSVGGGQGADTQYF	TGCAGCGTCGGTGGGGGCCAGGGGGCAGATACGCAGTATTTT
.	TRBD2	TRBV4-3	TRBJ2-3	CASSQSSGRGTDTQYF	TGCGCCAGCAGCCAATCAAGCGGGAGGGGCACAGATACGCAGTATTTT
.	TRBD2	TRBV10-2	TRBJ2-2	CASSEYQLATNTGELFF	TGCGCCAGCAGTGAGTATCAACTAGCGACGAACACCGGGGAGCTGTTTTTT